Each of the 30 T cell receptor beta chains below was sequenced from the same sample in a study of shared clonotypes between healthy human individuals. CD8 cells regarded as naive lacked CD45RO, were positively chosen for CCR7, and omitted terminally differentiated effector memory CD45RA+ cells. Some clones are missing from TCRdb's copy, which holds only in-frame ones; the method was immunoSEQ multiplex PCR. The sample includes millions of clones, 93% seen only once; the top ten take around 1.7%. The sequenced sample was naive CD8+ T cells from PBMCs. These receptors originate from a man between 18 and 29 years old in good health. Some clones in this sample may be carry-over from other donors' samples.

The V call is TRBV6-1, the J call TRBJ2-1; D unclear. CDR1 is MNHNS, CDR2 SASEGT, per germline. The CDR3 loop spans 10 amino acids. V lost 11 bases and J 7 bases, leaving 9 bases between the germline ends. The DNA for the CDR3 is TGTGCCTCGGGCGGTAATGAGCAGTTCTTC. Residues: CASGGNEQFF.

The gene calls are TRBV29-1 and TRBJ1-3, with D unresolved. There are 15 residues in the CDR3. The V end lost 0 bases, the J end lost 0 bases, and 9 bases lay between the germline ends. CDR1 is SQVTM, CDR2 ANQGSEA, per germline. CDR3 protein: CSVEDRGVSGNTIYF. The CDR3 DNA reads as TGCAGCGTTGAAGATCGTGGGGTCTCTGGAAACACCATATATTTT.

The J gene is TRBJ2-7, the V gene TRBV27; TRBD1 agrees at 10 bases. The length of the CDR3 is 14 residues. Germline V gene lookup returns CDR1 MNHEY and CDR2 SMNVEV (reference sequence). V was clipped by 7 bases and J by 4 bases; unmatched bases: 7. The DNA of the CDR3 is TGTGCCAGCACCGCGACAGGGGGCAGGTACGAGCAGTACTTC. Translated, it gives CASTATGGRYEQYF.

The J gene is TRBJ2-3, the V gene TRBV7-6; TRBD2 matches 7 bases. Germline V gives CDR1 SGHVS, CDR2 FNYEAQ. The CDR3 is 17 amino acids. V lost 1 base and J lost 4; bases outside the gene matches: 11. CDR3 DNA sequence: TGTGCCAGCAGCTTAGAGGGAGGGAGTTCGTTGGCAGATACGCAGTATTTT. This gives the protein CASSLEGGSSLADTQYF.

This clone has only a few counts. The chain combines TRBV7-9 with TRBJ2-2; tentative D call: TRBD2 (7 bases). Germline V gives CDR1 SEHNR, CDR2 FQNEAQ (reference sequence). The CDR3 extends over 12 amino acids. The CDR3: CGAGARTGELFF. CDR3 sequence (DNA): TGTGGTGCGGGGGCGAGGACCGGGGAGCTGTTTTTT.

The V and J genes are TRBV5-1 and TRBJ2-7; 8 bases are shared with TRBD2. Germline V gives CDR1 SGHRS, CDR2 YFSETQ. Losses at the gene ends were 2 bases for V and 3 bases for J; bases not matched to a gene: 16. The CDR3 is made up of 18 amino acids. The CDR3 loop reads CASSFHPQGAGALYEQYF. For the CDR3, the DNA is TGCGCCAGCAGCTTTCATCCCCAAGGAGCGGGGGCCCTCTACGAGCAGTACTTC.

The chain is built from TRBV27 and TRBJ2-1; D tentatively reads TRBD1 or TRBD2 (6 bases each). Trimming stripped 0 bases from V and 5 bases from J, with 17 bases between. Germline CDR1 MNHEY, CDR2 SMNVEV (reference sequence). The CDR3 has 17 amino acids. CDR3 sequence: CASSLSGASARDNEQFF. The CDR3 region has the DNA TGTGCCAGCAGTTTATCGGGGGCTAGCGCAAGGGACAATGAGCAGTTCTTC.

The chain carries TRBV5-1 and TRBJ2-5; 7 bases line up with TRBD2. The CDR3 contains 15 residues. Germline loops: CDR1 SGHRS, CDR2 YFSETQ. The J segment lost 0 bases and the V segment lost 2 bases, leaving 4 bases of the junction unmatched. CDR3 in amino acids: CASSLAGRYQETQYF. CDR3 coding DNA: TGCGCCAGCAGCTTAGCGGGACGGTACCAAGAGACCCAGTACTTC.

The CDR3 region is CASSSRTGTRGTDTQYF. DNA for the CDR3: TGTGCCAGCAGCTCTAGAACTGGGACTAGAGGCACAGATACGCAGTATTTT. The chain links TRBV11-3 to TRBJ2-3; 8 bases are shared with TRBD2. The J segment lost 1 base and the V segment lost 4 bases, leaving 10 bases of the junction unmatched. The CDR3 is 17 amino acids. Germline V lookup: CDR1 SGHNT, CDR2 YENEEA. The full variable domain, its missing parts supplied by reference TRBV11-3 and TRBJ2-3, is EAGVVQSPRYKIIEKKQPVAFWCNPISGHNTLYWYLQNLGQGPELLIRYENEEAVDDSQLPKDRFSAERLKGVDSTLKIQPAELGDSAVYLCASSSRTGTRGTDTQYFGPGTRLTVL.

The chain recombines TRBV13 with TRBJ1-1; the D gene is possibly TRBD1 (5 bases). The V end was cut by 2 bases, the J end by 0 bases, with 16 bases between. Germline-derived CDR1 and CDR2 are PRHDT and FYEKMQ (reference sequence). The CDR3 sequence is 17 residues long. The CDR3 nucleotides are TGTGCCAGCAGCTTACCCAGGGCCCAAAAGATGAACACTGAAGCTTTCTTT. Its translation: CASSLPRAQKMNTEAFF.

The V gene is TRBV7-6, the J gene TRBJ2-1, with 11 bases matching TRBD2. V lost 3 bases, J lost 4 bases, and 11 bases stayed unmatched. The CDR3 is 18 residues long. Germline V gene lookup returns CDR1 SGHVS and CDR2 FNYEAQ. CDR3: CASSFRTLTSGTYNEQFF. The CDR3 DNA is TGTGCCAGCAGCTTTAGGACCTTGACTAGCGGGACGTACAATGAGCAGTTCTTC.

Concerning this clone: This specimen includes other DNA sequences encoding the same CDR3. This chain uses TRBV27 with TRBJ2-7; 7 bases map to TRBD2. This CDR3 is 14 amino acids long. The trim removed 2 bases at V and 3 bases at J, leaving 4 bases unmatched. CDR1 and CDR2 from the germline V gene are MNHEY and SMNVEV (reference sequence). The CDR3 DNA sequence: TGTGCCAGCAGTTTAGCGGGGGTGGGCTACGAGCAGTACTTC. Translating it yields CASSLAGVGYEQYF.

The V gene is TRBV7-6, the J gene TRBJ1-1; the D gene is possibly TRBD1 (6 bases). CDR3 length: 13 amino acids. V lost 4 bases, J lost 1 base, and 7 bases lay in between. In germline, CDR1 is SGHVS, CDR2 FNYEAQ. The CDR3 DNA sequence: TGTGCCAGCAGCTACAGGGAGAACACTGAAGCTTTCTTT. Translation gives CASSYRENTEAFF.

CDR3 residues: CASSQTPAGAGEQYF. CDR3 in DNA: TGCGCCAGCAGCCAAACCCCCGCGGGAGCAGGCGAGCAGTACTTC. V usage is TRBV4-1 and J usage is TRBJ2-7, with 7 bases matching TRBD2. The CDR3 totals 15 residues. V gave up 2 bases and J gave up 6 bases; unmatched junction bases: 10. Germline CDR1 is MGHRA and CDR2 is YSYEKL.

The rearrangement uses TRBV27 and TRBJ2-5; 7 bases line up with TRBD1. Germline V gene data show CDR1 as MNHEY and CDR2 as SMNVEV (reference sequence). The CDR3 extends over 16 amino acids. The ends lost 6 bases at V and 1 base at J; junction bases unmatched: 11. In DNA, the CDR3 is TGTGCCAGCAGACTTCGGACAGGAGGATTCCAAGAGACCCAGTACTTC. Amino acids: CASRLRTGGFQETQYF.

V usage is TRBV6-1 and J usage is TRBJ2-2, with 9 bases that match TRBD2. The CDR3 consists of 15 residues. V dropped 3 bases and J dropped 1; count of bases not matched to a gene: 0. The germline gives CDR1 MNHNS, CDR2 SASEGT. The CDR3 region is CASSETSGNTGELFF. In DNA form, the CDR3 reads TGTGCCAGCAGTGAGACTAGCGGGAACACCGGGGAGCTGTTTTTT.

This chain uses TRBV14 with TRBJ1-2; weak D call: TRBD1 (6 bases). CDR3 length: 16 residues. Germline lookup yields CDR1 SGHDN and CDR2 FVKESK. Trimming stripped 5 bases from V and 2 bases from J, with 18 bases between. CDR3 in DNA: TGTGCCAGCAGCAAAACTGGACAGATATTCAACTATGGCTACACCTTC. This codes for CASSKTGQIFNYGYTF.

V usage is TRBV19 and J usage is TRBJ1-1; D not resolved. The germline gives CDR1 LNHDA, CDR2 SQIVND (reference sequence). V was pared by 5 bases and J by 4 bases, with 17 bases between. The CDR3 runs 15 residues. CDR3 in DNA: TGTGCCAGTAGTGTTACGACGGATTTGGTCACTGAAGCTTTCTTT. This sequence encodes CASSVTTDLVTEAFF.

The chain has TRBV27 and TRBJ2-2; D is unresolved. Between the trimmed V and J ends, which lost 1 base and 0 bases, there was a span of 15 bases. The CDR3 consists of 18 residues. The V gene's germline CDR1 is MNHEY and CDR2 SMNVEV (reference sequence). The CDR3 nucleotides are TGTGCCAGCAGTTTATTATTATCCGTTTCCGCGAACACCGGGGAGCTGTTTTTT. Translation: CASSLLLSVSANTGELFF.

CDR3 sequence: CSVEAIRGTPGGISDTQYF. The CDR3 nucleotides are TGCAGCGTTGAAGCCATACGCGGGACCCCAGGCGGGATCTCAGATACGCAGTATTTT. V is TRBV29-1 and J is TRBJ2-3, with D tentatively TRBD2 (6 bases). Germline lookup yields CDR1 SQVTM and CDR2 ANQGSEA. Trimming cost V 1 base and J 4 bases, with 27 bases left between them. The CDR3 is 19 amino acids.

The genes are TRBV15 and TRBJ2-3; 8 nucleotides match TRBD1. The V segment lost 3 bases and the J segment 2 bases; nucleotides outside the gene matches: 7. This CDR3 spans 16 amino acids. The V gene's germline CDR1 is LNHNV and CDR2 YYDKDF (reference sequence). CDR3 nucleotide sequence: TGTGCCACCAGCAGGGTACCGGGACAGGTCACAGATACGCAGTATTTT. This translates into CATSRVPGQVTDTQYF. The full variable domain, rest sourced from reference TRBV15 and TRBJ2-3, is DAMVIQNPRYQVTQFGKPVTLSCSQTLNHNVMYWYQQKSSQAPKLLFHYYDKDFNNEADTPDNFQSRRPNTSFCFLDIRSPGLGDTAMYLCATSRVPGQVTDTQYFGPGTRLTVL.

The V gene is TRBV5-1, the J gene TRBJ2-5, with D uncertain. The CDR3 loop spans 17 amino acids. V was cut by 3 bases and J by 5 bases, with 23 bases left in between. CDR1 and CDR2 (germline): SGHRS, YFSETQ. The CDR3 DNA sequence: TGCGCCAGCAGCTCCAAAGTTATAGACATTTCCCGGGAGACCCAGTACTTC. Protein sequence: CASSSKVIDISRETQYF.

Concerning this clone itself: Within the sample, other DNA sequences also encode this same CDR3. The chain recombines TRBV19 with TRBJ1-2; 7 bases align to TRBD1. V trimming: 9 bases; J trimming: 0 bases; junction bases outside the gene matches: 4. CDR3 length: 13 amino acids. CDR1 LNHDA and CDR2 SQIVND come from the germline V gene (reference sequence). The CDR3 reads CASRDRANYGYTF. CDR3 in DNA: TGTGCCAGCCGGGACAGAGCTAACTATGGCTACACCTTC.

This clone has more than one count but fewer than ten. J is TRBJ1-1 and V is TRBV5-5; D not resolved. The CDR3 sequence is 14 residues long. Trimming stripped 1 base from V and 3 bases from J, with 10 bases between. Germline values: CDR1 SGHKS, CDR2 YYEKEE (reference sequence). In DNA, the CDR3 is TGTGCCAGCAGCTTGAGCCCCCGTGACACTGAAGCTTTCTTT. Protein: CASSLSPRDTEAFF.

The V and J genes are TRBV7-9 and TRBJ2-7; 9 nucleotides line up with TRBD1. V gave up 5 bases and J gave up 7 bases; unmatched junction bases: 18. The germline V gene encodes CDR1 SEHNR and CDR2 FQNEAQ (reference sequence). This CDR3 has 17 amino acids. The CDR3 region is CASSSSNNRDRVWEQYF. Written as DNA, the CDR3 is TGTGCCAGCAGCAGTAGTAACAACCGGGACAGGGTATGGGAGCAGTACTTC.

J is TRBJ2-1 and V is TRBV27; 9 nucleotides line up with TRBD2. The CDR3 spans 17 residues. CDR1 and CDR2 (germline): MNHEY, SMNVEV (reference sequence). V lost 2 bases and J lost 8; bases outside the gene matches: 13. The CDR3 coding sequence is TGTGCCAGCAGTTTAGGGCTAGCGGGAAAGTACACAGATGAGCAGTTCTTC. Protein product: CASSLGLAGKYTDEQFF.

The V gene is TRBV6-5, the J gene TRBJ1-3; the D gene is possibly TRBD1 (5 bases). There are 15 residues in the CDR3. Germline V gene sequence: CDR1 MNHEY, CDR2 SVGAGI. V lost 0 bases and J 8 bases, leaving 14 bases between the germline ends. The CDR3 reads CASSYSQGAGDTIYF. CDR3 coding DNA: TGTGCCAGCAGTTACTCCCAGGGAGCAGGAGACACCATATATTTT.

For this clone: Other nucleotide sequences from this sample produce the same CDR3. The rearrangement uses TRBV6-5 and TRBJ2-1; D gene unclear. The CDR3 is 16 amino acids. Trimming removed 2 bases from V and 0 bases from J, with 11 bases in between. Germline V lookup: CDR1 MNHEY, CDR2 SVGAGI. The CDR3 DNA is TGTGCCAGCAGTTACCGGGCCTTAAGCTCCTACAATGAGCAGTTCTTC. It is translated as CASSYRALSSYNEQFF.

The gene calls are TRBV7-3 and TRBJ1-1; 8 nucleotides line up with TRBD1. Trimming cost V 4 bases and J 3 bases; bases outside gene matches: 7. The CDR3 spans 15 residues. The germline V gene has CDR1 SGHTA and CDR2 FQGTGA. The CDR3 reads CASSSGQAGDTEAFF. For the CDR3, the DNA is TGTGCCAGCAGCTCGGGACAGGCGGGTGACACTGAAGCTTTCTTT.

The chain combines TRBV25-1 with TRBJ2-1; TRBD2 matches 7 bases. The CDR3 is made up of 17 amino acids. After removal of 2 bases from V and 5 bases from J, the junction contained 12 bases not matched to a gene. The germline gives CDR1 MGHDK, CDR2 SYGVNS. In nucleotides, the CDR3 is TGTGCCAGCAGTGAACCTGGAGGGGAGGGCATCAACAATGAGCAGTTCTTC. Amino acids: CASSEPGGEGINNEQFF. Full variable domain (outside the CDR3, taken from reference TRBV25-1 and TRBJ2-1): EADIYQTPRYLVIGTGKKITLECSQTMGHDKMYWYQQDPGMELHLIHYSYGVNSTEKGDLSSESTVSRIRTEHFPLTLESARPSHTSQYLCASSEPGGEGINNEQFFGPGTRLTVL.